This T cell receptor (beta chain) comes out of a study of control samples from healthy donors and cancer patients. Data came from immunoSEQ multiplex PCR; TCRdb stores just in-frame clones and leaves some out. The sample lists about 110,000 clones; around 87% were seen once. CDR3 size: 15 residues. The V gene's germline CDR1 is MDHEN and CDR2 SYDVKM. The ends were cut back, 5 bases at V and 5 bases at J, with 13 bases in the middle. The chain employs TRBV28 and TRBJ1-6; maybe TRBD1 (6 bases). The sequence derives from a woman aged 60-75 years with lung cancer. Source material: PBMCs. CDR3 sequence: CASSLPQGHNSPLHF. Written as DNA, the CDR3 is TGTGCCAGCAGTCTACCACAGGGCCATAATTCACCCCTCCACTTT. Combining the CDR3 with reference TRBV28 and TRBJ1-6 gives the whole variable domain DVKVTQSSRYLVKRTGEKVFLECVQDMDHENMFWYRQDPGLGLRLIYFSYDVKMKEKGDIPEGYSVSREKKERFSLILESASTNQTSMYLCASSLPQGHNSPLHFGNGTRLTVT.